This T cell receptor (beta chain) is from a study of early T cells in non-severe SARS-CoV-2 infection. The overall study: Unpaired chains resulted from sequencing bulk RNA of unsorted whole blood.

Study-wide results and caveats: Private and CD4 specificities were missed by VDJdb matching, which favored anti-spike CD8 responses.

To note about this clonotype: Antigen: not known.

The TCR library protocol attached unique molecular identifiers to the individual cDNA molecules. TCRdb independently ran MiXCR on the 5' RACE reads; one entry per CDR3 protein. The data show 57,000 or so distinct CDR3 sequences, roughly 13% seen once. Sequences were obtained from whole blood. The sequence was collected from an adult who was a healthcare worker with PCR-confirmed SARS-CoV-2 infection or an uninfected control (not recorded which).

This CDR3 reads CASKSSRETNTGELFF. The CDR3 DNA reads TGTGCCAGTAAATCCTCAAGGGAAACGAACACCGGGGAGCTGTTTTTT. The J gene is TRBJ2-2, the V gene TRBV19; D not resolved. CDR1 and CDR2 (germline): LNHDA, SQIVND (reference sequence). V was pared by 7 bases and J by 0 bases, with 15 bases between. The CDR3 has 16 amino acids.